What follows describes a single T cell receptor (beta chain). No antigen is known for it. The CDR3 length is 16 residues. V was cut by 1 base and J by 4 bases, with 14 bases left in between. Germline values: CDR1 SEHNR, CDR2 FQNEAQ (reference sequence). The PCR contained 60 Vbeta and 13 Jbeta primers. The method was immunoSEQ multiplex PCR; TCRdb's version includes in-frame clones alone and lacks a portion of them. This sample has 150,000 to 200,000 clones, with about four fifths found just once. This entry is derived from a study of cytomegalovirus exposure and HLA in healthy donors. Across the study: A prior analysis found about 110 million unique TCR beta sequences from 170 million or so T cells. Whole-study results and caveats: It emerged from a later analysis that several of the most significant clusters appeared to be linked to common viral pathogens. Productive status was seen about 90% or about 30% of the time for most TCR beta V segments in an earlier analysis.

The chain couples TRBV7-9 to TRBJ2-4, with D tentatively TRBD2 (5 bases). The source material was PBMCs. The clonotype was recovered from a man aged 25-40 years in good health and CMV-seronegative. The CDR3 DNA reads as TGTGCCAGCAGCTTAGGGGGAGAAGGCCGAAAAAACATTCAGTACTTC. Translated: CASSLGGEGRKNIQYF. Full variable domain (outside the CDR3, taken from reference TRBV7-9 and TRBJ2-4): DTGVSQNPRHKITKRGQNVTFRCDPISEHNRLYWYRQTLGQGPEFLTYFQNEAQLEKSRLLSDRFSAERPKGSFSTLEIQRTEQGDSAMYLCASSLGGEGRKNIQYFGAGTRLSVL.